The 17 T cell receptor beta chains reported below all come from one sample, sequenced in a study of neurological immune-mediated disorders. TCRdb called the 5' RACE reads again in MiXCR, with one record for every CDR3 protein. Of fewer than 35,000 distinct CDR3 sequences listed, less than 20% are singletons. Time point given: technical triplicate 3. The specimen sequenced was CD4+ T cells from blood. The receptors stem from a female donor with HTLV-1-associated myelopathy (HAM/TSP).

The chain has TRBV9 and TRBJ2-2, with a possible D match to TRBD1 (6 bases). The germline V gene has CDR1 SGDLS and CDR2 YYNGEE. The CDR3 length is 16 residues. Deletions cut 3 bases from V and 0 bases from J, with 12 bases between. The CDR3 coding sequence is TGTGCCAGCAGCGGGACCGGGACACCGAACACCGGGGAGCTGTTTTTT. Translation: CASSGTGTPNTGELFF.

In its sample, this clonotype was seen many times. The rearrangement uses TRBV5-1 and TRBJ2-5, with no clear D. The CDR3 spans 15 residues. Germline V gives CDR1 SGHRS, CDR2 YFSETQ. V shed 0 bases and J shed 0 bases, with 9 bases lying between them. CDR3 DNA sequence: TGCGCCAGCAGCTTGGCCATACGGTACCAAGAGACCCAGTACTTC. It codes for CASSLAIRYQETQYF.

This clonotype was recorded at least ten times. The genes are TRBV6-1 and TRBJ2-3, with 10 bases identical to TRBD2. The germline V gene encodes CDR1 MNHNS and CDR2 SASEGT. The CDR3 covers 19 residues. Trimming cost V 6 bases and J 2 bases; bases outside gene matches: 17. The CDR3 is CASSLLIVASGGLTDTQYF. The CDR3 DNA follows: TGTGCCAGCAGCCTCCTCATTGTGGCTAGCGGGGGACTCACAGATACGCAGTATTTT.

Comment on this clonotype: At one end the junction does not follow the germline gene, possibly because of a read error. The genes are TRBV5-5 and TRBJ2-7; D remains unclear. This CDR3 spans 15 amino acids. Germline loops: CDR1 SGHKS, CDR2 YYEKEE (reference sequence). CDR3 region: CANSRPETEAYEQYF. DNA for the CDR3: TGTGCCAACAGCCGCCCCGAGACCGAGGCCTACGAGCAGTACTTC.

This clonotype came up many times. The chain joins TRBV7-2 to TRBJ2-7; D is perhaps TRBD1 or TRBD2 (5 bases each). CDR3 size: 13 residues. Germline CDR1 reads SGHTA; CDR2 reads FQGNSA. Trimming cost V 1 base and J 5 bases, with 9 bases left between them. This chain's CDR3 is CASSLVGTDEQYF. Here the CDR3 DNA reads TGTGCCAGCAGCTTAGTAGGGACGGACGAGCAGTACTTC.

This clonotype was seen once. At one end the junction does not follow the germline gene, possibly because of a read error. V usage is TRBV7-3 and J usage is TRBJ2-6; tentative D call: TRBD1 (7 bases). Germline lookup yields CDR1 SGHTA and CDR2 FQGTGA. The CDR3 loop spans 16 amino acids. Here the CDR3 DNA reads TGTGCCAGCAGCTCCCAGGGGGGAGATGGGGCCAACGTCCTGAATTTC. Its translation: CASSSQGGDGANVLNF.

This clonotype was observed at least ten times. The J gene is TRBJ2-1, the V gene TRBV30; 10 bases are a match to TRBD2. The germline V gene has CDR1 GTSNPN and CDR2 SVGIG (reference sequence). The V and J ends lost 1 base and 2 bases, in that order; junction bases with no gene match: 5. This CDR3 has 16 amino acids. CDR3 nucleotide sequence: TGTGCCTGGAGTGAAGGTCTAGCGGGGGCCTACAATGAGCAGTTCTTC. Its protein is CAWSEGLAGAYNEQFF.

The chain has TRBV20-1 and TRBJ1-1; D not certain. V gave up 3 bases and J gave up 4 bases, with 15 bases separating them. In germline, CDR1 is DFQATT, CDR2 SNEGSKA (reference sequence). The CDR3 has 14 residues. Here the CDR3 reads CSARTPGVGTEAFF. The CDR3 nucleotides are TGCAGTGCTAGGACCCCTGGGGTTGGCACTGAAGCTTTCTTT.

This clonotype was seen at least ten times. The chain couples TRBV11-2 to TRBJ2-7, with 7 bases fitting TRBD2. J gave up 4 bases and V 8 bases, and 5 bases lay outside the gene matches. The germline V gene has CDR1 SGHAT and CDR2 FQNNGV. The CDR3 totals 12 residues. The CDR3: CASRGVLYEQYF. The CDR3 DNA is TGTGCCAGCCGGGGGGTTCTATACGAGCAGTACTTC.

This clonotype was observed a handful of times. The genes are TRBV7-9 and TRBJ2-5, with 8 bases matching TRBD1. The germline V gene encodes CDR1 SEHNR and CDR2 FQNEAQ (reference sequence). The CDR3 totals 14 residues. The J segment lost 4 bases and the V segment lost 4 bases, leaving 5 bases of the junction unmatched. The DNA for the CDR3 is TGTGCCAGCAGCTCGGGACAGGCCCCAGAGACCCAGTACTTC. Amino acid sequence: CASSSGQAPETQYF.

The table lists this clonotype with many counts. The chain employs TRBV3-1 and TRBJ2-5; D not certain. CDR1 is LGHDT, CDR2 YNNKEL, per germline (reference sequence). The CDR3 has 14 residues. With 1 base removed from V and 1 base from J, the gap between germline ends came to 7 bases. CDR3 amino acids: CASSQGGFQETQYF. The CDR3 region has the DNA TGTGCCAGCAGCCAAGGTGGCTTCCAAGAGACCCAGTACTTC.

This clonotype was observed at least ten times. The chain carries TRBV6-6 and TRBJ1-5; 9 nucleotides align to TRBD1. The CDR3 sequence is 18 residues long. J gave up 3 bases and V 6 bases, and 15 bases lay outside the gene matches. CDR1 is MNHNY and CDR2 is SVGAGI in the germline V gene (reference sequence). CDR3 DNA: TGTGCCAGCAGCTCCCACCAGACAGGGGGAGTTTACAATCAGCCCCAGCATTTT. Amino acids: CASSSHQTGGVYNQPQHF.

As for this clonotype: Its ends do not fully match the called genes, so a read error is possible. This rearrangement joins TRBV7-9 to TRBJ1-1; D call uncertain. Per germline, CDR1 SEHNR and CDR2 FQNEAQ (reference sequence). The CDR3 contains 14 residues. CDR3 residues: CASSDKVTNTEDFF. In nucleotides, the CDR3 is TGTGCCAGCAGCGACAAGGTAACGAACACTGAAGATTTCTTT. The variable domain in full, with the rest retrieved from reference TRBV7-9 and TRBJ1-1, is DTGVSQNPRHKITKRGQNVTFRCDPISEHNRLYWYRQTLGQGPEFLTYFQNEAQLEKSRLLSDRFSAERPKGSFSTLEIQRTEQGDSAMYLCASSDKVTNTEDFFGQGTRLTVV.

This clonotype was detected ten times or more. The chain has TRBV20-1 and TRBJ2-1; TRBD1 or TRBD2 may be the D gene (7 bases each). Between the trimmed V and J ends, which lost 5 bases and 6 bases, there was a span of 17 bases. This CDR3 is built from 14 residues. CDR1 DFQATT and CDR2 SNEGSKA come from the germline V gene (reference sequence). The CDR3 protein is CSAETGAGVNEQFF. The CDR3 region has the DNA TGCAGTGCTGAAACAGGGGCGGGGGTCAATGAGCAGTTCTTC.

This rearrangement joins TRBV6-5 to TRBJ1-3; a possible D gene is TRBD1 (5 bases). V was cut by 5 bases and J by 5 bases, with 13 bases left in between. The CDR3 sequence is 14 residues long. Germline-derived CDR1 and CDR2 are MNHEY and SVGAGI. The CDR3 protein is CASSPDRTRNTIYF. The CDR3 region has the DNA TGTGCCAGCAGTCCCGACAGAACGAGAAACACCATATATTTT.

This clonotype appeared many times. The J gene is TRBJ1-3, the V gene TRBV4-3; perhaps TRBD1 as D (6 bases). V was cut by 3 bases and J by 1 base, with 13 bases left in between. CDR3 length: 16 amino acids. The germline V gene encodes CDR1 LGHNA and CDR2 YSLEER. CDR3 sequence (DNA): TGCGCCAGCAGCCAGAAACCACAGGGATCTGGAAACACCATATATTTT. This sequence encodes CASSQKPQGSGNTIYF.

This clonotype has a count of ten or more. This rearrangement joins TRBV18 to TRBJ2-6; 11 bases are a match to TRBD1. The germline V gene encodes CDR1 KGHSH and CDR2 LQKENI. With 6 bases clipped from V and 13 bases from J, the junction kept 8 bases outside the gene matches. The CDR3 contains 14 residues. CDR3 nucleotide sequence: TGTGCCAGCTCCCGGACAGGGGGCCTTTTTGTCCTGACTTTC. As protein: CASSRTGGLFVLTF. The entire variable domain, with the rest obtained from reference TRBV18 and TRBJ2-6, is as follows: NAGVMQNPRHLVRRRGQEARLRCSPMKGHSHVYWYRQLPEEGLKFMVYLQKENIIDESGMPKERFSAEFPKEGPSILRIQQVVRGDSAAYFCASSRTGGLFVLTFGAGSRLTVL.